This T cell receptor (beta chain) was identified in a study of radiotherapy plus CTLA-4 blockade in lung cancer. Looking at the study overall: Around 18% of patients responded objectively, and roughly 30% achieved disease control. Notes on the study in general: Among blood TCR repertoires after radiotherapy plus ipilimumab, tumor-derived clones expanded.

Clones were sequenced by immunoSEQ multiplex PCR, and TCRdb holds only the in-frame ones, with some missing. This table holds about 38,000 clones, about three quarters found once. The CDR3 extends over 15 amino acids. V shed 3 bases and J 3 bases; nucleotides not matched to a gene: 5. Germline CDR1 reads LNHNV; CDR2 reads YYDKDF (reference sequence). As to this clone: No antigen is known for it.

The TCR sequence derives from a human donor with non-small cell lung cancer who had stable disease on radiotherapy plus ipilimumab. This specimen consisted of peripheral blood, obtained from a patient treated with radiotherapy plus ipilimumab. The rearrangement links TRBV15 to TRBJ1-5; 7 bases map to TRBD1. The CDR3 is CATSSRDSANQPQHF. In DNA, the CDR3 is TGTGCCACCAGCAGTCGGGACAGTGCCAATCAGCCCCAGCATTTT.